Listed below are T cell receptor beta chains from one sample, sequenced in a study of blood T cell repertoires in COVID-19. Sequencing used immunoSEQ multiplex PCR; TCRdb keeps in-frame clones, though not all of them. The sample lists roughly 63,000 clones; approximately 80% were seen once. Material: peripheral blood. Receptors were obtained from a human donor in a cohort sampled during active COVID-19. Both conserved end residues are part of each CDR3. Fields, in order: V gene, J gene, D gene, clone size, CDR3 protein, CDR3 DNA. A D gene is named only where the DNA matches it firmly. Not all rows give a size; the values are once, few, many and, for expanded clones, a class.

>TRBV5-4|TRBJ2-2|.|.
CASSRRQGGTGELFF
TGTGCCAGCAGCCGCCGGCAGGGGGGTACCGGGGAGCTGTTTTTT
>TRBV5-4|TRBJ2-1|TRBD1|.
CASSYLAGGRYNEQFF
TGTGCCAGCAGTTACCTGGCAGGGGGTCGCTACAATGAGCAGTTCTTC
>TRBV5-1|TRBJ1-2|TRBD1|.
CASSSDRGGYGYTF
TGCGCCAGCAGCTCGGACAGGGGAGGCTATGGCTACACCTTC
>TRBV29-1|TRBJ2-5|.|.
CSSHWGGEETQYF
TGCAGCTCCCACTGGGGCGGCGAAGAGACCCAGTACTTC
>TRBV19|TRBJ2-5|.|.
CASSIGGSQETQYF
TGTGCCAGTAGTATAGGCGGGTCCCAAGAGACCCAGTACTTC
>TRBV6-5|TRBJ2-7|.|.
CASSYSKGGPTYEQYF
TGTGCCAGCAGTTACTCGAAGGGAGGCCCGACCTACGAGCAGTACTTC
>TRBV6-2/TRBV6-3|TRBJ2-7|.|.
CASSYGRGRDEQYF
TGTGCCAGCAGTTACGGAAGGGGAAGGGACGAGCAGTACTTC
>TRBV4-3|TRBJ2-3|.|.
CASSQGASFYTDTQYF
TGCGCCAGCAGCCAAGGGGCTAGCTTTTATACAGATACGCAGTATTTT
>TRBV4-3|TRBJ2-3|.|.
CASSQDPAPTDTQYF
TGCGCCAGCAGCCAAGACCCCGCGCCCACAGATACGCAGTATTTT
>TRBV7-3|TRBJ1-5|TRBD1|few
CASSQGVGQPQHF
TGTGCCAGCAGCCAGGGGGTAGGTCAGCCCCAGCATTTT
>TRBV29-1|TRBJ2-4|.|.
CSVELYGGARDF
TGCAGCGTTGAACTATATGGGGGGGCGAGGGACTTC
>TRBV30|TRBJ1-2|.|.
CAWSVGRGIYGYTF
TGTGCCTGGAGTGTTGGAAGGGGGATCTATGGCTACACCTTC
>TRBV9|TRBJ2-3|TRBD2|once
CASSLGLAGYTDTQYF
TGTGCCAGCAGCCTAGGACTAGCGGGATACACAGATACGCAGTATTTT
>TRBV19|TRBJ1-5|TRBD1|.
CASSPGQGDNQPQHF
TGTGCCAGTAGCCCGGGACAGGGAGATAATCAGCCCCAGCATTTT
>TRBV19|TRBJ2-2|.|.
CASSTGQRNTGELFF
TGTGCCAGTAGTACCGGACAGAGGAACACCGGGGAGCTGTTTTTT
>TRBV9|TRBJ2-3|TRBD2|.
CASSPRGTSGTDTQYF
TGTGCCAGCAGCCCCCGTGGGACTAGCGGCACAGATACGCAGTATTTT
>TRBV28|TRBJ2-1|.|.
CASSSGGHSYNEQFF
TGTGCCAGCAGCAGTGGGGGACATTCCTACAATGAGCAGTTCTTC
>TRBV7-2|TRBJ1-5|.|.
CASSSALNSLGSNQPQHF
TGTGCCAGCAGCTCAGCGTTGAACAGCCTCGGTAGCAATCAGCCCCAGCATTTT
>TRBV2|TRBJ2-7|.|.
CASRARTGAISYEQYF
TGTGCCAGCAGAGCCAGAACAGGCGCCATTTCCTACGAGCAGTACTTC
>TRBV5-5|TRBJ1-2|.|.
CASSLARSGDHGYTF
TGTGCCAGCAGCTTGGCCAGGTCAGGGGACCATGGCTACACCTTC
>TRBV28|TRBJ1-5|TRBD1|.
CASRDREAMSYQPQHF
TGTGCCAGCAGGGACAGGGAGGCAATGTCTTATCAGCCCCAGCATTTT
>TRBV15|TRBJ2-3|.|.
CATSRQGQDTQYF
TGTGCCACCAGCCGGCAGGGTCAAGATACGCAGTATTTT
>TRBV6-2/TRBV6-3|TRBJ1-5|.|few
CASSPRQLNQPQHF
TGTGCCAGCAGTCCCAGACAGCTCAATCAGCCCCAGCATTTT
>TRBV28|TRBJ1-1|.|.
CASSQGHLNTEAFF
TGTGCCAGCAGTCAGGGACACCTGAACACTGAAGCTTTCTTT
>TRBV27|TRBJ1-5|TRBD1|.
CASTSRDRFNQPQHF
TGTGCCAGCACCTCCCGGGACAGGTTTAATCAGCCCCAGCATTTT
>TRBV2|TRBJ2-2|TRBD1|.
CASGQDYTGELFF
TGTGCCAGCGGACAGGATTACACCGGGGAGCTGTTTTTT
>TRBV3-1/TRBV3-2|TRBJ2-2|.|.
CASRRAGELFF
TGTGCCAGCAGGAGGGCCGGGGAGCTGTTTTTT
>TRBV14|TRBJ2-6|.|.
CASSQANPGANVLTF
TGTGCCAGCAGCCAAGCTAACCCTGGGGCCAACGTCCTGACTTTC
>TRBV18|TRBJ2-2|TRBD1|.
CASSGSGTGGTGELFF
TGTGCCAGCTCAGGATCCGGGACAGGGGGCACCGGGGAGCTGTTTTTT
>TRBV5-1|TRBJ1-3|.|.
CASSLDGGGGNTIYF
TGCGCCAGCAGCTTGGATGGGGGAGGTGGAAACACCATATATTTT
>TRBV6-5|TRBJ2-7|.|.
CASRTGQIYEQYF
TGTGCCAGCAGAACCGGACAAATCTACGAGCAGTACTTC
>TRBV15|TRBJ2-1|TRBD2|.
CATSRTSGPTSSYNEQFF
TGTGCCACCAGCAGGACTAGCGGCCCGACTAGCTCCTACAATGAGCAGTTCTTC
>TRBV7-3|TRBJ2-1|TRBD2|once
CASSLTSGSYEQFF
TGTGCCAGCAGCTTAACTAGCGGGAGCTATGAGCAGTTCTTC
>TRBV6-6|TRBJ2-3|TRBD1|.
CASSHLGQGTDTQYF
TGTGCCAGCAGTCACTTGGGACAGGGGACAGATACGCAGTATTTT
>TRBV30|TRBJ2-7|TRBD1|.
CAWNKGAATYEQYF
TGTGCCTGGAATAAGGGGGCCGCGACCTACGAGCAGTACTTC
>TRBV5-6|TRBJ1-4|TRBD1|.
CASSLDPGQGGSELFF
TGTGCCAGCAGCTTAGACCCGGGACAGGGGGGATCTGAACTGTTTTTT
>TRBV19|TRBJ1-5|.|.
CASLERGSNQPQHF
TGTGCCAGCCTAGAAAGGGGTTCTAATCAGCCCCAGCATTTT
>TRBV10-1|TRBJ1-1|.|.
CASSESINPQEGTEAFF
TGCGCCAGCAGTGAGTCCATAAACCCGCAGGAGGGGACTGAAGCTTTCTTT
>TRBV6-5|TRBJ1-6|TRBD1|.
CASSSETGVNSPLHF
TGTGCCAGCAGTAGCGAGACAGGGGTTAATTCACCCCTCCACTTT
>TRBV4-2|TRBJ2-1|TRBD1|few
CASSQGTGEVHEQFF
TGTGCCAGCAGCCAAGGGACAGGGGAGGTCCATGAGCAGTTCTTC
>TRBV2|TRBJ1-5|.|few
CASSRTGGDQPQHF
TGTGCCAGCTCAAGAACTGGGGGCGATCAGCCCCAGCATTTT
>TRBV28|TRBJ1-5|TRBD1|.
CASMGGQVNQPQHF
TGTGCCAGCATGGGAGGACAGGTTAATCAGCCCCAGCATTTT
>TRBV9|TRBJ2-7|TRBD2|.
CASSVGGSGSHEQYF
TGTGCCAGCAGCGTAGGAGGTAGCGGGAGTCACGAGCAGTACTTC